Below are 7 T cell receptor beta chains sequenced from a single sample in a study of cytomegalovirus exposure and HLA in healthy donors. PCR amplification relied on 60 Vbeta primers (plus 13 Jbeta primers). TCRdb's copy holds only in-frame clones and misses some; the assay was immunoSEQ multiplex PCR. Seen here are approximately 150,000 clones, about four fifths observed once, and the top ten hold about 3.4%. The material sequenced was PBMCs. The origin of the receptors is a man younger than 35 in good health and CMV-seropositive.

This sequence joins TRBV19 and TRBJ1-1; tentatively, D is TRBD1 (6 bases). V was clipped by 7 bases and J by 3 bases, with 15 bases between them. The germline V gene encodes CDR1 LNHDA and CDR2 SQIVND (reference sequence). The CDR3 has 14 residues. The CDR3 reads CASMWGPYDTEAFF. The CDR3 bases are TGTGCCAGTATGTGGGGGCCGTACGACACTGAAGCTTTCTTT.

Of note for this clone: The same CDR3 arises from other DNA sequences in this sample as well. J is TRBJ1-1 and V is TRBV30, with D possibly being TRBD1 (5 bases). Germline assignment: CDR1 GTSNPN and CDR2 SVGIG (reference sequence). V was shortened by 0 bases and J by 5 bases, with 10 bases between the two germline ends. CDR3 length: 13 residues. Here the CDR3 DNA reads TGTGCCTGGAGTGTATGGGGGGGGACTGAAGCTTTCTTT. Protein product: CAWSVWGGTEAFF.

This rearrangement joins TRBV29-1 to TRBJ1-2, with 10 bases aligning to TRBD1. V was pared by 5 bases and J by 6 bases, with 3 bases of the junction left unmatched. Germline V lookup: CDR1 SQVTM, CDR2 ANQGSEA. The CDR3 runs 12 residues. The CDR3 loop is CSVRGTGDGYTF. Written as DNA, the CDR3 is TGCAGCGTTCGAGGGACAGGGGATGGCTACACCTTC.

V is TRBV19 and J is TRBJ1-1, with 8 bases lining up with TRBD1. The V and J ends lost 1 base and 7 bases, in that order; junction bases with no gene match: 5. The germline CDR1 and CDR2 sequences are LNHDA and SQIVND (reference sequence). The CDR3 is 14 amino acids. This CDR3 reads CASSIVRGQGEAFF. The CDR3 region has the DNA TGTGCCAGTAGTATAGTCAGGGGGCAAGGTGAAGCTTTCTTT.

This chain connects TRBV19 to TRBJ2-4; the match to TRBD1 covers 9 bases. The CDR3 is made up of 16 amino acids. Trimming at V came to 4 bases and at J to 1 base, leaving 5 bases not matched to a gene. In germline, CDR1 is LNHDA, CDR2 SQIVND (reference sequence). The CDR3 region is CASSTTDRGAKNIQYF. The CDR3 DNA reads TGTGCCAGTAGTACCACGGACAGGGGTGCCAAAAACATTCAGTACTTC.

V is TRBV28 and J is TRBJ1-1; weak D call: TRBD1 (6 bases). The CDR3 covers 12 residues. The V gene lost 2 bases and the J gene lost 10 bases, with 11 bases spanning the gap. CDR1 is MDHEN and CDR2 is SYDVKM in the germline V gene. The CDR3 DNA reads TGTGCCAGCAGTTTAGGGGGCGGGCGAGCTTTCTTT. Its translation is CASSLGGGRAFF.

This clone was recorded once. The rearrangement uses TRBV27 and TRBJ1-2; TRBD1 matches 9 bases. The CDR3 extends over 14 amino acids. CDR1 and CDR2 (germline): MNHEY, SMNVEV (reference sequence). The J segment lost 5 bases and the V segment lost 4 bases, leaving 5 bases of the junction unmatched. CDR3 amino acids: CASSWDREGYGYTF. For the CDR3, the DNA is TGTGCCAGCAGTTGGGACAGGGAAGGGTATGGCTACACCTTC.